The 19 T cell receptor beta chains below all came from one sample that was sequenced in a study of blood T cell repertoires in COVID-19. Generated by immunoSEQ multiplex PCR, the TCRdb table keeps only in-frame clones and is missing some. The sample has approximately 82,000 clones, 82% seen once. Sequencing was performed on peripheral blood. All receptors come from a woman between 70 and 85 years old with acute or convalescent COVID-19.

CDR3 residues: CAISEGSDYGYTF. CDR3 DNA: TGTGCCATCAGTGAGGGTAGTGACTATGGCTACACCTTC. This chain links TRBV10-3 with TRBJ1-2; no firm D call. V was cut by 2 bases and J by 3 bases, with 7 bases left in between. The CDR3 consists of 13 residues. Germline CDR1 and CDR2: ENHRY and SYGVKD.

The rearrangement joins TRBV6-6 to TRBJ1-5, with D possibly TRBD1 on 6 matching bases. Germline CDR1 is MNHNY and CDR2 is SVGAGI (reference sequence). Trimming took off 7 bases at V and 2 bases at J, with 15 bases between the two ends. The CDR3 spans 15 residues. The CDR3 nucleotides are TGTGCCAGCACCGAGACAGGTGGCGGCAATCAGCCCCAGCATTTT. Translated, it gives CASTETGGGNQPQHF.

In this sample, this clone turned up once. This sequence joins TRBV19 and TRBJ2-6, with 8 bases aligning to TRBD1. CDR1 and CDR2 from the germline V gene are LNHDA and SQIVND (reference sequence). J was trimmed by 1 base and V by 4 bases; bases with no gene match: 6. There are 17 residues in the CDR3. In DNA form, the CDR3 reads TGTGCCAGTAGTACGGGACAGGTGCGTTCTGGGGCCAACGTCCTGACTTTC. Amino acids: CASSTGQVRSGANVLTF.

The V gene is TRBV24-1, the J gene TRBJ2-7; TRBD2 matches at 12 bases. Germline CDR1 and CDR2: KGHDR and SFDVKD. The CDR3 has 16 residues. V lost 4 bases to trimming and J lost 6 bases; unmatched junction nucleotides: 9. CDR3 coding DNA: TGTGCCACCAGTGACAATCTAGCGGGAGGGCCTGGCGAGCAGTACTTC. Amino acids: CATSDNLAGGPGEQYF.

This CDR3 is CASSISTGPYNEQFF. The CDR3 region has the DNA TGTGCCAGTAGTATATCGACAGGCCCCTACAATGAGCAGTTCTTC. The chain links TRBV19 to TRBJ2-1, with D perhaps matching TRBD1 (6 bases). Germline CDR1 is LNHDA and CDR2 is SQIVND (reference sequence). V lost 2 bases, J lost 2 bases, and 10 bases lay in between. The CDR3 covers 15 residues.

This clone was detected once. This chain links TRBV3-1 (or the pseudogene TRBV3-2) with TRBJ2-2, with D possibly being TRBD2 (5 bases). The V gene's germline CDR1 is LGHDT and CDR2 YNNKEL (reference sequence). The CDR3 sequence is 16 residues long. Deletions cut 4 bases from V and 4 bases from J, with 16 bases between. This CDR3 reads CASSLAGRPPTGELFF. CDR3 nucleotide sequence: TGTGCCAGCAGCCTGGCGGGCCGACCCCCCACCGGGGAGCTGTTTTTT.

This clone was seen a handful of times. The chain uses TRBV12-3 or TRBV12-4 and TRBJ2-1; D is unresolved. This CDR3 comprises 11 residues. Trimming removed 6 bases from V and 8 bases from J, with 8 bases in between. CDR3 coding DNA: TGTGCCAGCAGGTTTCTCGATGAGCAGTTCTTC. Its protein is CASRFLDEQFF.

This clone was seen once. The chain couples TRBV5-5 to TRBJ2-5; 7 bases fit TRBD2. CDR1 and CDR2 from the germline V gene are SGHKS and YYEKEE (reference sequence). The junction had 9 bases not matched to a gene; V was cut back by 2 bases and J by 5 bases. This CDR3 is 15 amino acids long. This CDR3 reads CASSLGRARGETQYF. CDR3 in DNA: TGTGCCAGCAGCTTAGGGAGGGCGAGAGGGGAGACCCAGTACTTC.

V is TRBV5-1 and J is TRBJ2-3; 7 bases agree with TRBD1. Trimming removed 3 bases from V and 1 base from J; junction bases left unmatched: 5. The V gene's germline CDR1 is SGHRS and CDR2 YFSETQ. The CDR3 has 15 residues. CDR3 in DNA: TGCGCCAGCAGCTCGGGACAGACCCGCACAGATACGCAGTATTTT. Residues: CASSSGQTRTDTQYF.

As for this clone: The sample carries other DNA sequences with the same CDR3. The chain uses TRBV30 and TRBJ2-7, with 9 bases that match TRBD1. The V gene end was trimmed by 0 bases and the J gene end by 3 bases; junction bases not matched to a gene: 3. Germline values: CDR1 GTSNPN, CDR2 SVGIG (reference sequence). This CDR3 has 14 residues. The CDR3: CAWSVGTGSYEQYF. The CDR3 nucleotides are TGTGCCTGGAGTGTAGGGACAGGGAGCTACGAGCAGTACTTC.

The rearrangement joins TRBV30 to TRBJ2-3; D not certain. V lost 5 bases, J lost 4 bases, and 13 bases lay in between. Germline V gene sequence: CDR1 GTSNPN, CDR2 SVGIG (reference sequence). The CDR3 is 13 residues long. CDR3 in amino acids: CAWGRRLADTQYF. For the CDR3, the DNA is TGTGCCTGGGGGCGACGGTTGGCAGATACGCAGTATTTT.

The chain joins TRBV3-1 (or the pseudogene TRBV3-2) to TRBJ2-2, with TRBD2 matching 9 bases. V was clipped by 3 bases and J by 5 bases; unmatched bases: 4. The CDR3 sequence is 15 residues long. The germline V gene has CDR1 LGHDT and CDR2 YNNKEL (reference sequence). The CDR3 DNA reads as TGTGCCAGCAGCCAGACTAGCGGTGTAACCGGGGAGCTGTTTTTT. Protein sequence: CASSQTSGVTGELFF.

The chain carries TRBV19 and TRBJ2-2; 7 bases map to TRBD1. J gave up 1 base and V 3 bases, and 2 bases lay outside the gene matches. The length of the CDR3 is 15 residues. The V gene's germline CDR1 is LNHDA and CDR2 SQIVND (reference sequence). Here the CDR3 reads CASSINRGNTGELFF. In nucleotides, the CDR3 is TGTGCCAGTAGTATTAACAGGGGGAACACCGGGGAGCTGTTTTTT.

The V gene is TRBV5-1, the J gene TRBJ2-7; tentatively, D is TRBD2 (5 bases). V was shortened by 0 bases and J by 7 bases, with 14 bases between the two germline ends. Germline CDR1 SGHRS, CDR2 YFSETQ. The CDR3 extends over 14 amino acids. CDR3 residues: CASSLGQASGEQYF. In DNA form, the CDR3 reads TGCGCCAGCAGCTTGGGGCAGGCCTCGGGGGAGCAGTACTTC.

The V and J genes are TRBV3-1 (or the pseudogene TRBV3-2) and TRBJ2-1; 7 bases are a match to TRBD2. The germline V gene encodes CDR1 LGHDT and CDR2 YNNKEL (reference sequence). The CDR3 has 17 amino acids. After removal of 4 bases from V and 6 bases from J, the junction contained 15 bases not matched to a gene. The CDR3 DNA follows: TGTGCCAGCAGCCCGCACATCCGTGGGCGGGGGTTCAATGAGCAGTTCTTC. Residues: CASSPHIRGRGFNEQFF.

This chain uses TRBV19 with TRBJ1-5, with D possibly TRBD1 on 5 matching bases. The V end was cut by 3 bases, the J end by 1 base, with 13 bases between. CDR3 length equals 16 residues. Germline CDR1 and CDR2: LNHDA and SQIVND (reference sequence). The CDR3 is CASSIAGGGSNQPQHF. CDR3 DNA: TGTGCCAGTAGTATTGCCGGGGGAGGAAGCAATCAGCCCCAGCATTTT.

The chain links TRBV5-8 to TRBJ1-2; unclear D gene. The germline V and J ends were trimmed by 1 base and 8 bases, with 15 bases remaining between them. This CDR3 is 14 amino acids long. The V gene's germline CDR1 is SGHTS and CDR2 YDEGEE. CDR3 DNA sequence: TGTGCCAGCAGCTTGCAGTTAGGAGGTCTAGGCTACACCTTC. Its translation is CASSLQLGGLGYTF.

V is TRBV19 and J is TRBJ1-1; D not certain. V lost 7 bases and J 4 bases, leaving 16 bases between the germline ends. This CDR3 has 14 residues. Germline V gene sequence: CDR1 LNHDA, CDR2 SQIVND (reference sequence). CDR3 in DNA: TGTGCCAGTACTTCGTCCGGAGAAATCACTGAAGCTTTCTTT. Translated, it gives CASTSSGEITEAFF.

The rearrangement uses TRBV7-9 and TRBJ2-7; 7 bases match TRBD2. CDR3 size: 14 residues. With V trimmed by 5 bases and J by 8 bases, 12 bases remained unmatched. Germline loops: CDR1 SEHNR, CDR2 FQNEAQ (reference sequence). CDR3 amino acids: CASSRGDEGGKQYF. CDR3 DNA: TGTGCCAGCAGCCGGGGGGACGAAGGAGGGAAGCAGTACTTC.